This TCR beta chain derives from a study of blood T cells in healthy people across ages. Study-wide results and limits: There were more naive CD4+ cells and higher diversity in long-lived donors than in aged donors.

Together with a sample-barcoded 5' primer, a J-beta primer mix was included in a second PCR lasting about 7 to 11 cycles. The template-switch adaptor, which had 12 random nucleotides, put a tag on each cDNA molecule. A single record per CDR3 protein comes from TCRdb applying MiXCR to the 5' RACE reads. The sample has about 670,000 distinct CDR3 sequences, around 50% seen once; the top ten hold roughly 14%. Germline V gene data show CDR1 as SGHVS and CDR2 as FQNEAQ. This CDR3 region has 14 residues. The ends were cut back, 2 bases at V and 2 bases at J, with 10 bases in the middle. This clonotype appeared many times. Its target is unknown.

The rearrangement joins TRBV7-8 to TRBJ2-7, with a possible D match to TRBD2 (6 bases). The TCR comes from a woman at least 80 years old in good health. The sequenced sample was blood. CDR3 residues: CASSLRDLPYEQYF. CDR3 DNA: TGTGCCAGCAGCTTACGGGACTTACCCTACGAGCAGTACTTC.